This record covers a single TCR beta chain. This entry is derived from a study of blood T cells in healthy people across ages. A J-beta primer mix and a sample-barcoded 5' primer were used in a second PCR of about 7 to 12 cycles. TCRdb reprocessed the 5' RACE reads with MiXCR, giving one entry per CDR3 protein. This sample has 950,000 to 1,200,000 distinct CDR3 sequences, with under 40% found just once. The CDR3 covers 16 residues. V lost 3 bases to trimming and J lost 4 bases; unmatched junction nucleotides: 8. Germline V gene lookup returns CDR1 SGDLS and CDR2 YYNGEE. The origin of this receptor is a man aged 18 to 30 in good health. Material: blood. This sequence joins TRBV9 and TRBJ2-1; 9 bases match TRBD2. The DNA of the CDR3 is TGTGCCAGCAGCGCTCGTCTAGCGGGGCCTTACAATGAGCAGTTCTTC. This codes for CASSARLAGPYNEQFF.